The rows below give T cell receptor beta chains drawn from one sample of a study of T-cell reconstitution after alpha-beta-depleted transplantation in children. Each CDR3 protein gets one entry after TCRdb re-called the PCR reads with MiXCR. The sample comprises approximately 97,000 distinct CDR3 sequences, around 7% of which are singletons, and less than 20% rests with the top ten. The material sequenced was PBMCs, taken before TCRalphabeta/CD19-depleted stem cell transplant. These receptors were collected from a boy between 2 and 10 years old with acute lymphoblastic leukemia, due to receive a stem cell transplant. Both conserved end residues are part of each CDR3. Fields, in order: V gene, J gene, clone size, D gene, CDR3 protein, CDR3 DNA. The D gene is left open where the match is weak. Size tells how often a clone was seen (once, few, many) or the class of an expanded clone, and some rows leave it out.

>TRBV12-3/TRBV12-4|TRBJ2-3|many|TRBD2
CASSSSGDTDTQYF
TGTGCCAGCAGCTCTAGCGGAGACACAGATACGCAGTATTTT
>TRBV4-3|TRBJ2-3|many|TRBD2
CASSQHLQSGGRPDTQYF
TGCGCCAGCAGCCAACATCTCCAGAGCGGGGGAAGGCCAGATACGCAGTATTTT
>TRBV20-1|TRBJ2-7|many|.
CSARVDSYEQYF
TGCAGTGCTAGAGTGGACAGCTACGAGCAGTACTTC
>TRBV29-1|TRBJ2-7|many|.
CSVGRGANYEQYF
TGCAGCGTTGGAAGGGGCGCGAACTACGAGCAGTACTTC
>TRBV4-2|TRBJ2-1|.|TRBD2
CASSRGTSGGSEVNEQFF
TGTGCCAGCAGCCGCGGGACTAGCGGGGGCTCCGAGGTAAATGAGCAGTTCTTC
>TRBV12-3/TRBV12-4|TRBJ2-2|many|TRBD2
CASSFRAGGNTGELFF
TGTGCCAGCAGTTTTCGAGCGGGGGGGAACACCGGGGAGCTGTTTTTT
>TRBV6-2/TRBV6-3|TRBJ1-2|many|.
CASILDGTNFYGYTF
TGTGCCAGCATCTTGGACGGGACTAACTTCTACGGCTACACCTTC
>TRBV13|TRBJ2-2|many|.
CASSLGQGAGELFF
TGTGCCAGCAGCTTAGGACAGGGCGCCGGGGAGCTGTTTTTT
>TRBV7-2|TRBJ1-5|many|.
CASSRVGGQPQHF
TGTGCCAGCAGCCGGGTGGGAGGTCAGCCCCAGCATTTT
>TRBV9|TRBJ2-5|.|.
CASSPGGSQETQYF
TGTGCCAGCAGCCCAGGTGGGTCCCAAGAGACCCAGTACTTC
>TRBV6-2/TRBV6-3|TRBJ1-4|many|TRBD1
CASSSTGQGGSGLFF
TGTGCCAGCAGTTCCACCGGACAGGGTGGGTCGGGACTGTTTTTT
>TRBV4-1|TRBJ1-4|few|.
CASSQGRDLNEKLFF
TGCGCCAGCAGCCAAGGGAGGGACCTTAATGAAAAACTGTTTTTT
>TRBV20-1|TRBJ2-7|few|.
CSANVHGVNYEQYF
TGCAGTGCTAATGTCCATGGGGTGAACTACGAGCAGTACTTC
>TRBV7-2|TRBJ1-5|many|TRBD1
CASSLGQGNQPQHF
TGTGCCAGCAGCTTGGGACAGGGCAATCAGCCCCAGCATTTT
>TRBV2|TRBJ2-7|many|.
CASNPTGREQYF
TGTGCCAGCAACCCAACGGGCCGTGAGCAGTACTTC
>TRBV7-2|TRBJ2-1|many|.
CASSLGLAWNEQFF
TGTGCCAGCAGCTTAGGGCTAGCGTGGAATGAGCAGTTCTTC
>TRBV4-1|TRBJ2-1|.|.
CASSHDPAGRHNERFF
TGCGCCAGCAGCCATGATCCCGCGGGACGACACAATGAGCGGTTCTTC
>TRBV5-1|TRBJ1-1|.|.
CASSIAGVNTEAFF
TGCGCCAGCAGCATCGCAGGGGTTAACACTGAAGCTTTCTTT
>TRBV20-1|TRBJ2-3|few|TRBD2
CSAPPPAGGGGGTDTQYF
TGCAGTGCCCCGCCCCCAGCGGGGGGCGGGGGAGGGACAGATACGCAGTATTTT
>TRBV4-1|TRBJ2-5|.|TRBD2
CASSLGLEETQYF
TGCGCCAGCAGCCTCGGACTAGAAGAGACCCAGTACTTC
>TRBV7-6|TRBJ1-6|.|TRBD1
CASSLGTGHSPLHF
TGTGCCAGCAGCTTAGGGACAGGGCATTCACCCCTCCACTTT
>TRBV2|TRBJ2-7|many|.
CASSGGSKQYF
TGTGCCAGCAGTGGGGGCTCTAAGCAGTACTTC
>TRBV7-6|TRBJ2-3|many|.
CASSVTLADTQYF
TGTGCCAGCAGCGTAACGCTGGCAGATACGCAGTATTTT
>TRBV7-2|TRBJ2-6|.|.
CASSLGTGDSGANVLTF
TGTGCCAGCAGCTTAGGGACGGGGGACTCTGGGGCCAACGTCCTGACTTTC
>TRBV10-3|TRBJ2-6|many|.
CAAAPSPTPGANVLTF
TGTGCTGCGGCCCCGTCCCCCACGCCTGGGGCCAACGTCCTGACTTTC